This entry is about one T cell receptor (beta chain). Trimming took 5 bases from V and 2 from J; bases not matched to a gene: 9. Germline V gene lookup returns CDR1 SEHNR and CDR2 FQNEAQ (reference sequence). The CDR3 is 16 residues long. Method: immunoSEQ multiplex PCR; TCRdb's copy keeps in-frame clones and lacks some. In the table there are 150,000 to 200,000 clones, around 94% of which are singletons. This sample is part of a study of control samples from healthy donors and cancer patients. The sequence was obtained from a young man in good health. This sequence joins TRBV7-9 and TRBJ1-3, with 7 nucleotides matching TRBD1. The specimen sequenced was blood. CDR3: CASSAYRGSTGNTIYF. The CDR3 bases are TGTGCCAGCAGCGCCTACAGGGGATCGACTGGAAACACCATATATTTT. Looking up the rest from reference TRBV7-9 and TRBJ1-3 gives the full variable domain: DTGVSQNPRHKITKRGQNVTFRCDPISEHNRLYWYRQTLGQGPEFLTYFQNEAQLEKSRLLSDRFSAERPKGSFSTLEIQRTEQGDSAMYLCASSAYRGSTGNTIYFGEGSWLTVV.